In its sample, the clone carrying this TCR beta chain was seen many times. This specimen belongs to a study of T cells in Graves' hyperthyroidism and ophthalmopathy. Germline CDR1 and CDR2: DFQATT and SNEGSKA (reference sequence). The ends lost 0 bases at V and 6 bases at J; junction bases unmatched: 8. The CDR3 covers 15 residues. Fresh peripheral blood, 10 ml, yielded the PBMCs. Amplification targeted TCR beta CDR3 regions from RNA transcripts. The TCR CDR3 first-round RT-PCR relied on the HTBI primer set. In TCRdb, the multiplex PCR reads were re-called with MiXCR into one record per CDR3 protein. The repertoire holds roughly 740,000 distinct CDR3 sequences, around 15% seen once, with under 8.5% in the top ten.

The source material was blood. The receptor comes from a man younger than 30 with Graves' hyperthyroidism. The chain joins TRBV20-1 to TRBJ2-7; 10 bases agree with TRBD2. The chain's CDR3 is CSARDGLAGVGEQYF. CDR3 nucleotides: TGCAGTGCTAGAGATGGGCTAGCGGGAGTGGGCGAGCAGTACTTC.